Reported below is one TCR beta chain. Between the trimmed V and J ends, which lost 0 bases and 4 bases, there was a span of 13 bases. This CDR3 contains 15 residues. Germline V gene data show CDR1 as SGHTS and CDR2 as YDEGEE. The entry originates in a study of shared clonotypes between healthy human individuals. Sequencing used immunoSEQ multiplex PCR; TCRdb keeps in-frame clones, though not all of them. The sample lists 500,000 to 550,000 clones; around 96% were seen once. The V and J genes are TRBV5-8 and TRBJ2-5; tentatively, D is TRBD1 (6 bases). The sequencing sample was made of naive CD4+ T cells sorted from blood. Subset reported: CD45RA+ positively selected. The clonotype originates from a woman younger than 45 in good health. The CDR3 loop reads CASSLGRGVRETQYF. The DNA for the CDR3 is TGTGCCAGCAGCTTGGGCAGGGGTGTGCGAGAGACCCAGTACTTC. The variable domain in full, with the rest retrieved from reference TRBV5-8 and TRBJ2-5, is EAGVTQSPTHLIKTRGQQATLRCSPISGHTSVYWYQQALGLGLQFLLWYDEGEERNRGNFPPRFSGRQFPNYSSELNVNALELEDSALYLCASSLGRGVRETQYFGPGTRLLVL.